This entry lists 23 T cell receptor beta chains sequenced from one sample in a study of blood T cell repertoires in COVID-19. The method was immunoSEQ multiplex PCR; TCRdb's version includes in-frame clones alone and lacks a portion of them. The sample has 540,000 or so clones, around 90% seen once. The sample consisted of peripheral blood. The receptors come from a woman aged 45 to 65 with COVID-19, enrolled during active disease.

The CDR3 DNA is TGTGCCAGCCGGAGGGGTCGGCAAGAGACCCAGTACTTC. It is translated as CASRRGRQETQYF. This chain uses TRBV6-5 with TRBJ2-5; a possible D gene is TRBD2 (6 bases). In germline, CDR1 is MNHEY, CDR2 SVGAGI. Between the trimmed V and J ends, which lost 8 bases and 2 bases, there was a span of 12 bases. The CDR3 has 13 amino acids.

This chain uses TRBV29-1 with TRBJ1-1; 11 bases match TRBD1. Germline V gene data show CDR1 as SQVTM and CDR2 as ANQGSEA. V shed 5 bases and J 4 bases; nucleotides not matched to a gene: 3. The CDR3 extends over 13 amino acids. In DNA, the CDR3 is TGCAGCGTTCTGGGACAGGGGGGCACTGAAGCTTTCTTT. Protein product: CSVLGQGGTEAFF.

As DNA, the CDR3 is TGTGCCAGCAGCTATTTCGACAGGGAAACTGAAGCTTTCTTT. This gives the protein CASSYFDRETEAFF. The rearrangement joins TRBV28 to TRBJ1-1; 7 bases agree with TRBD1. The CDR3 is made up of 14 amino acids. V lost 6 bases and J lost 5; bases outside the gene matches: 9. In germline, CDR1 is MDHEN, CDR2 SYDVKM. The full variable domain, rest sourced from reference TRBV28 and TRBJ1-1, is DVKVTQSSRYLVKRTGEKVFLECVQDMDHENMFWYRQDPGLGLRLIYFSYDVKMKEKGDIPEGYSVSREKKERFSLILESASTNQTSMYLCASSYFDRETEAFFGQGTRLTVV.

The rearrangement uses TRBV3-1 (or the pseudogene TRBV3-2) and TRBJ2-5; 16 bases align to TRBD2. Germline V gene lookup returns CDR1 LGHDT and CDR2 YNNKEL (reference sequence). The J segment lost 5 bases and the V segment lost 4 bases, leaving 7 bases of the junction unmatched. CDR3 size: 17 residues. The CDR3, as DNA: TGTGCCAGCAGCCTTGGGACTAGCGGGGGGGCTTGGGAGACCCAGTACTTC. The encoded protein is CASSLGTSGGAWETQYF.

The chain links TRBV11-2 to TRBJ1-2; 7 nucleotides agree with TRBD1. The V segment lost 5 bases and the J segment 3 bases; nucleotides outside the gene matches: 3. The germline CDR1 and CDR2 sequences are SGHAT and FQNNGV. This CDR3 region has 13 residues. The CDR3 coding sequence is TGTGCCAGCAGCCATGGGACAGACTATGGCTACACCTTC. This sequence encodes CASSHGTDYGYTF.

Concerning this clone itself: The same CDR3 arises from other DNA sequences in this sample as well. The chain combines TRBV30 with TRBJ2-7; 7 nucleotides line up with TRBD2. Germline V gene lookup returns CDR1 GTSNPN and CDR2 SVGIG (reference sequence). The V segment lost 2 bases and the J segment 4 bases; nucleotides outside the gene matches: 5. The CDR3 extends over 13 amino acids. CDR3 DNA: TGTGCCTGGAGTAGGCTAGCGGCTTACGAGCAGTACTTC. Translation gives CAWSRLAAYEQYF.

Regarding this clone: Distinct nucleotide sequences in the sample also encode this CDR3. V is TRBV20-1 and J is TRBJ1-1; no reliable D call. The CDR3 contains 11 residues. V was shortened by 3 bases and J by 1 base, with 3 bases between the two germline ends. CDR1 and CDR2 from the germline V gene are DFQATT and SNEGSKA (reference sequence). The CDR3 region is CSASRNTEAFF. The CDR3 DNA sequence: TGCAGTGCTAGCAGGAACACTGAAGCTTTCTTT.

This clone was observed once. The chain links TRBV2 to TRBJ1-4, with a possible D match to TRBD1 (6 bases). V gave up 7 bases and J gave up 8 bases, with 14 bases separating them. The CDR3 totals 13 residues. Per germline, CDR1 SNHLY and CDR2 FYNNEI. CDR3 in DNA: TGTGCCAGCACGAACAGGGTAGAGGAAAAACTGTTTTTT. It translates to CASTNRVEEKLFF.

A few counts support this clone. CDR3 loop: CASSLGPGGFYEQYF. Written as DNA, the CDR3 is TGTGCCAGCAGCTTGGGGCCAGGGGGTTTCTACGAGCAGTACTTC. The chain employs TRBV5-6 and TRBJ2-7; 7 positions agree with TRBD1. The CDR3 covers 15 residues. The germline CDR1 and CDR2 sequences are SGHDT and YYEEEE. With V trimmed by 0 bases and J by 3 bases, 6 bases remained unmatched.

The gene calls are TRBV29-1 and TRBJ1-4; D may be TRBD1 (6 bases). The CDR3 totals 11 residues. Trimming took 2 bases from V and 8 from J, leaving 6 bases between them. Germline CDR1 and CDR2: SQVTM and ANQGSEA. The CDR3 region has the DNA TGCAGCGTTGAAAGGGGGGAAAAACTGTTTTTT. Amino acid sequence: CSVERGEKLFF.

The rearrangement links TRBV15 to TRBJ2-5; D is uncertain. The CDR3 is 17 residues long. Looked up from germline, CDR1 is LNHNV and CDR2 is YYDKDF (reference sequence). Trimming cost V 4 bases and J 4 bases, with 22 bases left between them. The CDR3 here is CATSKEFATHSRETQYF. The CDR3 region has the DNA TGTGCCACCAGCAAAGAATTTGCGACACACAGTCGAGAGACCCAGTACTTC.

The chain recombines TRBV6-5 with TRBJ1-3; no firm D call. Germline V gene data show CDR1 as MNHEY and CDR2 as SVGAGI. The CDR3 is 14 amino acids. Trimming took 5 bases from V and 0 from J, leaving 8 bases between them. The CDR3 sequence: CASSITSSGNTIYF. The CDR3 nucleotides are TGTGCCAGCAGTATTACGAGCTCTGGAAACACCATATATTTT.

J is TRBJ2-2 and V is TRBV7-7; D is possibly TRBD2 (6 bases). The length of the CDR3 is 13 residues. The ends were cut back, 3 bases at V and 6 bases at J, with 8 bases in the middle. CDR1 and CDR2 from the germline V gene are SSHAT and FNYEAQ (reference sequence). CDR3 DNA: TGTGCCAGCAGCTTCGGGACTCCCGGGGAGCTGTTTTTT. It yields the protein CASSFGTPGELFF. Full variable domain (missing parts from reference TRBV7-7 and TRBJ2-2): GAGVSQSPRYKVTKRGQDVTLRCDPISSHATLYWYQQALGQGPEFLTYFNYEAQPDKSGLPSDRFSAERPEGSISTLTIQRTEQRDSAMYRCASSFGTPGELFFGEGSRLTVL.

V and J are TRBV12-3 or TRBV12-4 and TRBJ2-4, with 10 bases matching TRBD1. This CDR3 has 12 amino acids. V dropped 6 bases and J dropped 7; count of bases not matched to a gene: 0. CDR3 sequence: CASRDRGNIQYF. The DNA for the CDR3 is TGTGCCAGCAGGGACAGGGGGAACATTCAGTACTTC.

This chain joins TRBV6-6 and TRBJ1-2; a possible D gene is TRBD1 (6 bases). This CDR3 contains 14 residues. The germline V gene encodes CDR1 MNHNY and CDR2 SVGAGI (reference sequence). V was cut by 11 bases and J by 5 bases, with 21 bases left in between. The CDR3 loop is CAGRGGDIWYGYTF. As DNA, the CDR3 is TGTGCCGGGAGGGGGGGGGACATCTGGTATGGCTACACCTTC.

A note on this clone: This CDR3 is also generated by other DNA sequences in the sample. The chain joins TRBV5-6 to TRBJ1-2, with TRBD1 matching 8 bases. Looked up from germline, CDR1 is SGHDT and CDR2 is YYEEEE. The V and J ends lost 0 bases and 7 bases, in that order; junction bases with no gene match: 2. The CDR3 totals 13 residues. The CDR3 coding sequence is TGTGCCAGCAGCTTGGCAGGGGGCGCTGGCTACACCTTC. Protein product: CASSLAGGAGYTF.

The chain joins TRBV14 to TRBJ2-1, with D unclear. CDR3 length: 11 amino acids. Trimming took 0 bases from V and 9 from J, leaving 3 bases between them. Germline loops: CDR1 SGHDN, CDR2 FVKESK. DNA for the CDR3: TGTGCCAGCAGCCAAGAGAGTGAGCAGTTCTTC. Protein: CASSQESEQFF. The whole variable domain, filled in from reference TRBV14 and TRBJ2-1, reads EAGVTQFPSHSVIEKGQTVTLRCDPISGHDNLYWYRRVMGKEIKFLLHFVKESKQDESGMPNNRFLAERTGGTYSTLKVQPAELEDSGVYFCASSQESEQFFGPGTRLTVL.

This chain joins TRBV7-9 and TRBJ1-2; perhaps TRBD1 as D (6 bases). With 5 bases removed from V and 3 bases from J, the gap between germline ends came to 16 bases. Germline V gives CDR1 SEHNR, CDR2 FQNEAQ (reference sequence). This CDR3 is built from 15 residues. The CDR3: CASSPQGKIDYGYTF. The CDR3, as DNA: TGTGCCAGCAGCCCCCAGGGGAAGATCGACTATGGCTACACCTTC. The variable domain in full, completed from reference TRBV7-9 and TRBJ1-2, reads DTGVSQNPRHKITKRGQNVTFRCDPISEHNRLYWYRQTLGQGPEFLTYFQNEAQLEKSRLLSDRFSAERPKGSFSTLEIQRTEQGDSAMYLCASSPQGKIDYGYTFGSGTRLTVV.

V usage is TRBV5-1 and J usage is TRBJ2-5, with TRBD2 matching over 8 bases. In germline, CDR1 is SGHRS, CDR2 YFSETQ. This CDR3 has 14 residues. V trimming: 4 bases; J trimming: 1 base; junction bases outside the gene matches: 3. As DNA, the CDR3 is TGCGCCAGCAGCGCCGGGGGGGGCCAAGAGACCCAGTACTTC. Residues: CASSAGGGQETQYF.

The gene calls are TRBV6-5 and TRBJ2-2; TRBD1 aligns across 8 bases. Trimming at V came to 6 bases and at J to 6 bases, leaving 3 bases not matched to a gene. Germline V CDR1 and CDR2: MNHEY, SVGAGI. This CDR3 is built from 13 residues. The chain's CDR3 is CASSLQGAGELFF. The CDR3 DNA sequence: TGTGCCAGCAGCTTACAGGGGGCCGGGGAGCTGTTTTTT.

This chain joins TRBV7-8 and TRBJ1-1; D gene ambiguous. CDR3 length: 14 residues. Per germline, CDR1 SGHVS and CDR2 FQNEAQ. Trimming removed 7 bases from V and 4 bases from J, with 16 bases in between. CDR3 nucleotide sequence: TGTGCCAGCACACGACTCGAGCGGGGCACTGAAGCTTTCTTT. Its translation: CASTRLERGTEAFF.

The chain uses TRBV7-9 and TRBJ1-1, with 7 bases identical to TRBD1. Per germline, CDR1 SEHNR and CDR2 FQNEAQ (reference sequence). The CDR3 has 13 amino acids. The trim removed 11 bases at V and 1 base at J, leaving 7 bases unmatched. Here the CDR3 reads CAGKTGANTEAFF. Here the CDR3 DNA reads TGTGCCGGAAAAACAGGGGCGAACACTGAAGCTTTCTTT. The full variable domain, in which reference TRBV7-9 and TRBJ1-1 provide the parts outside the CDR3, is DTGVSQNPRHKITKRGQNVTFRCDPISEHNRLYWYRQTLGQGPEFLTYFQNEAQLEKSRLLSDRFSAERPKGSFSTLEIQRTEQGDSAMYLCAGKTGANTEAFFGQGTRLTVV.

The chain uses TRBV10-1 and TRBJ2-7, with 9 positions matching TRBD1. CDR3 length: 15 residues. V lost 5 bases to trimming and J lost 4 bases; unmatched junction nucleotides: 9. CDR1 and CDR2 (germline): WNHNN, SYGVQD (reference sequence). The CDR3 DNA reads TGCGCCAGCAGTTCGGGACAGGGCGTCGGTTACGAGCAGTACTTC. It yields the protein CASSSGQGVGYEQYF.